Listed below are T cell receptor beta chains from one sample, sequenced in a study of blood T cells in healthy people across ages. TCRdb re-called the 5' RACE reads through MiXCR, storing one row per CDR3 protein. The sample includes 700,000 or so distinct CDR3 sequences, roughly 41% of them seen just once. The sample consisted of blood. The receptors come from an elderly man in good health. CDR3s include the opening cysteine and the closing phenylalanine or tryptophan. The D gene is left open where the match is weak. Size values are once, few and many counts, or a class for expanded clones, and some rows have none.

-	-	TRBV6-6	CASIPGGLYGYTF
few	-	TRBV21-1	CASSTQETRGYEQYF
-	-	TRBV27	CASQKRDKYEQYF
-	-	TRBV11-2	CASSQFIAIMGTGELFF
-	TRBD1	TRBV7-9	CASSFGQGVWETQYF
-	TRBD2	TRBV2	CASARGGRAWEQYF
few	TRBD1	TRBV6-5	CASYKQGANEKLFF
-	TRBD1	TRBV5-1	CASSLTGARYNSPLHF
few	TRBD2	TRBV20-1	CSAKKLAGEISGANVLTF
few	TRBD1	TRBV20-1	CSARYPQGNEQYF
-	TRBD2	TRBV6-2/TRBV6-3	CASSYRGRAGLAYNEQYF
-	TRBD1	TRBV4-3	CASSITGTGGVDYGYTF
few	TRBD1	TRBV27	CVSSPLGTGEREKLFF
few	-	TRBV5-1	CASSFRQLPNEQYF
many	-	TRBV12-3/TRBV12-4	CASSLKGANTQYF
few	-	TRBV20-1	CSASPISEETQYF
-	-	TRBV7-2	CASSMQTGQRPQYF
-	-	TRBV25-1	CASSELKNYGYTF
-	-	TRBV6-2/TRBV6-3	CASSYLRQDQETQYF
-	-	TRBV7-2	CASSLAAAGPSHYGYTF
few	-	TRBV9	CASSVAQAIFDTQYF
-	-	TRBV9	CASSVGPRGGSHEQYF
-	-	TRBV5-1	CASSFSGKRDNSPLHF